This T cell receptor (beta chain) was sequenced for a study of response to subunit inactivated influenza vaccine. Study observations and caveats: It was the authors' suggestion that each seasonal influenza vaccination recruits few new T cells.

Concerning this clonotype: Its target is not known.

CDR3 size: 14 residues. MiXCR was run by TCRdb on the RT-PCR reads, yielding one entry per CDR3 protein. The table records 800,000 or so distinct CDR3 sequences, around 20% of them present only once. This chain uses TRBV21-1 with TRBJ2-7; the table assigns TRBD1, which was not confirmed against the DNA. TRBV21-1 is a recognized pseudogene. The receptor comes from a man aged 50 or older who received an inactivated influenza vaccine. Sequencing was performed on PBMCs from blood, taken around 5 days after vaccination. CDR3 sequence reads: CASADRGHSYEQYF. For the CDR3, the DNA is TGTGCCAGCGCGGACAGGGGCCACTCCTACGAGCAGTACTTC.